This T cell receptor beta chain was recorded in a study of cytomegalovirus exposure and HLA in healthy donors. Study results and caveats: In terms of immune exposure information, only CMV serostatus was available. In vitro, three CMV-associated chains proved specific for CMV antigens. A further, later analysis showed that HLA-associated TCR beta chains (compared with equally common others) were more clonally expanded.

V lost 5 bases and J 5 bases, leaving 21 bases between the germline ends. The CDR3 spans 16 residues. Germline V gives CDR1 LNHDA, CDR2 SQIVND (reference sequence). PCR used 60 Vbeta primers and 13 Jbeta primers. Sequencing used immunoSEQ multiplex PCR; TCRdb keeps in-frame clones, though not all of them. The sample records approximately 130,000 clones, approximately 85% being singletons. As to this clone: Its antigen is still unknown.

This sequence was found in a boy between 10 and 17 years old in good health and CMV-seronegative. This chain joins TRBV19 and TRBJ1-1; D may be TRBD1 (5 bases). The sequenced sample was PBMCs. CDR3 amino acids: CASSPPGQGGYTEAFF. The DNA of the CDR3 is TGTGCCAGTAGTCCCCCGGGGCAGGGAGGTTATACTGAAGCTTTCTTT. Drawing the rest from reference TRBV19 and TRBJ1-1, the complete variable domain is DGGITQSPKYLFRKEGQNVTLSCEQNLNHDAMYWYRQDPGQGLRLIYYSQIVNDFQKGDIAEGYSVSREKKESFPLTVTSAQKNPTAFYLCASSPPGQGGYTEAFFGQGTRLTVV.